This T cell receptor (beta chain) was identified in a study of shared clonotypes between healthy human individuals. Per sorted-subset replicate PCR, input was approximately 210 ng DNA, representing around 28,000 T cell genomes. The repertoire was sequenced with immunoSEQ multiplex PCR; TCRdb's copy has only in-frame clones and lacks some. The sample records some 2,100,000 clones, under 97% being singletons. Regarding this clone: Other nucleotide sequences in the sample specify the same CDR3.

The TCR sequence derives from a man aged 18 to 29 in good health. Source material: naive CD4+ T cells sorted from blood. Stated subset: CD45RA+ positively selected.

The CDR3 loop reads CAWSLGSYNEQFF. Written as DNA, the CDR3 is TGTGCCTGGAGTCTAGGCTCCTACAATGAGCAGTTCTTC. The chain combines TRBV30 with TRBJ2-1; D not certain. This CDR3 region has 13 residues. Trimming left V 2 bases short and J 0 bases short, with 5 bases between. Germline lookup yields CDR1 GTSNPN and CDR2 SVGIG (reference sequence).